In this sample, the clone carrying this T cell receptor (beta chain) turned up many times. The target antigen is unknown. The study made its TCR cDNA through 5'RACE template switching. That step introduced a universal primer site along with UMIs. TCRdb analysed the 5' RACE reads with MiXCR anew, one entry per CDR3 protein. The table records around 340,000 distinct CDR3 sequences, 9.5% to 15% of them present only once. V was shortened by 5 bases and J by 2 bases, with 19 bases between the two germline ends. The CDR3 loop spans 17 amino acids. Germline CDR1 is SEHNR and CDR2 is FQNEAQ (reference sequence). This specimen comes from a study of T cells after yellow fever vaccination. Notes on the study in general: Weaker overall, the secondary response nonetheless peaked faster (day 5 versus 15). Researchers noted that a small share of clonotypes showed up in both CD4 and CD8 compartments.

This receptor was obtained from a man between 18 and 35 years old who received the YFV17D yellow fever vaccine. The gene calls are TRBV7-9 and TRBJ2-1; weak D call: TRBD2 (5 bases). The starting material was CD4+ T cells sorted from PBMCs, obtained 15 days after the yellow fever booster vaccination. CDR3 DNA sequence: TGTGCCAGCAGCCCCACATCCCGGGGAGCTACCTACAATGAGCAGTTCTTC. Translating gives CASSPTSRGATYNEQFF. Full variable domain (outside the CDR3, taken from reference TRBV7-9 and TRBJ2-1): DTGVSQNPRHKITKRGQNVTFRCDPISEHNRLYWYRQTLGQGPEFLTYFQNEAQLEKSRLLSDRFSAERPKGSFSTLEIQRTEQGDSAMYLCASSPTSRGATYNEQFFGPGTRLTVL.